This TCR beta chain came from a study of beta chain features in type 1 diabetes. Study-wide results and caveats: When VDJ junctions were examined, type 1 diabetes patients showed fewer insertions and more deletions. Shortening that was moderate but significant affected the TCRB CDR3s of Type 1 diabetes patients in all four CD4+ subsets.

This clone was counted a few times. The antigen is undetermined. Each sorted population was over 95% pure. cDNA synthesis used the whole RNA isolate, giving expressed TCRB sequences. Measured with immunoSEQ multiplex PCR; TCRdb has only the in-frame clones, and not every one. The sample holds 300,000 to 350,000 clones, 13% seen once. Per the germline V gene, CDR1 is SSHAT and CDR2 is FNYEAQ (reference sequence). This CDR3 comprises 14 residues. With V trimmed by 0 bases and J by 5 bases, 1 base remained unmatched. The sequenced material came from naive CD4+ T cells from blood. This TCR was sampled from a woman younger than 35 with type 1 diabetes. The chain combines TRBV7-7 with TRBJ2-1; 7 bases map to TRBD2. In DNA, the CDR3 is TGTGCCAGCAGCTTAGCGGGAGGGGACAATGAGCAGTTCTTC. This encodes CASSLAGGDNEQFF.